A single sample is the source of the 31 T cell receptor beta chains below, sequenced in a study of vaccination and CD4 T cells after COVID-19. These receptors lack a known antigen. The treatment was: roughly nine-day PBMC culture with coronavirus spike peptide pools or control peptides (ViraFEST assay). Ahead of the COVID-19 pandemic (2011-2018), the CD4+ T cells of the unexposed donor were collected. At the Johns Hopkins FTIC core, DNA taken from cultured CD4+ T cells was sequenced by way of the Oncomine TCR Beta short-read assay. Genomic DNA was taken out of cultured CD4+ T cells by extraction. From the PCR reads, TCRdb called clonotypes with MiXCR, one entry per CDR3 protein. The sample shows over 9,000 distinct CDR3 sequences, 37% of them seen only once. Sequenced sample: CD4+ T cells from blood, cultured in vitro. The receptors come from a human donor in good health.

The sample holds a few counts of this clonotype. The J gene is TRBJ2-7, the V gene TRBV2; D is unclear. Trimming stripped 7 bases from V and 3 bases from J, with 13 bases between. CDR3 size: 13 residues. In germline, CDR1 is SNHLY, CDR2 FYNNEI. The CDR3 here is CASTALADYEQYF. The CDR3 DNA is TGTGCCAGCACCGCGTTAGCCGACTACGAGCAGTACTTC.

V gene TRBV14 combines with J gene TRBJ2-6; the D is unclear. There are 13 residues in the CDR3. The V end was cut by 5 bases, the J end by 0 bases, with 2 bases between. The germline CDR1 and CDR2 sequences are SGHDN and FVKESK. The DNA for the CDR3 is TGTGCCAGCAGCAACTCTGGGGCCAACGTCCTGACTTTC. This codes for CASSNSGANVLTF.

V usage is TRBV19 and J usage is TRBJ1-5; D might be TRBD1 (6 bases). This CDR3 contains 13 residues. Trimming cost V 7 bases and J 4 bases, with 11 bases left between them. Germline-derived CDR1 and CDR2 are LNHDA and SQIVND (reference sequence). The CDR3 bases are TGTGCCAGTACTGTGCAGGGGAATCAGCCCCAGCATTTT. This gives the protein CASTVQGNQPQHF.

The chain links TRBV7-9 to TRBJ2-1; D is possibly TRBD2 (6 bases). Germline CDR1 SEHNR, CDR2 FQNEAQ (reference sequence). Trimming took off 5 bases at V and 6 bases at J, with 17 bases between the two ends. The CDR3 is made up of 15 amino acids. DNA for the CDR3: TGTGCCAGCAGCGGACTGAAAGGGAGGTTCAATGAGCAGTTCTTC. Protein sequence: CASSGLKGRFNEQFF.

The chain combines TRBV6-2 or TRBV6-3 with TRBJ1-2; tentative D call: TRBD1 (5 bases). The CDR3 runs 15 residues. Trimming removed 4 bases from V and 4 bases from J, with 16 bases in between. CDR1 MNHEY and CDR2 SVGEGT come from the germline V gene. CDR3 sequence (DNA): TGTGCCAGCAGTTTAGACCGGGACCCCTTCTATGGCTACACCTTC. Protein product: CASSLDRDPFYGYTF.

The table lists this clonotype with a few counts. This sequence joins TRBV2 and TRBJ1-2, with unresolved D. Trimming pared 9 bases from V and 1 base from J, leaving 12 bases between. Per germline, CDR1 SNHLY and CDR2 FYNNEI. The CDR3 runs 13 residues. The CDR3 DNA follows: TGTGCCAGTCGAATCGGTCATAACTATGGCTACACCTTC. Its protein is CASRIGHNYGYTF.

This chain joins TRBV28 and TRBJ2-4, with a tentative D call TRBD1 (5 bases). CDR1 and CDR2 (germline): MDHEN, SYDVKM. V was cut by 5 bases and J by 0 bases, with 17 bases left in between. This CDR3 comprises 17 residues. The chain's CDR3 is CASSQTDGHIAKNIQYF. The CDR3 DNA reads as TGTGCCAGCAGTCAAACGGACGGACACATAGCCAAAAACATTCAGTACTTC.

The chain carries TRBV11-3 and TRBJ2-1, with 7 bases aligning to TRBD2. The germline V gene encodes CDR1 SGHNT and CDR2 YENEEA. The CDR3 contains 15 residues. Trimming took 5 bases from V and 9 from J; bases not matched to a gene: 13. The CDR3 loop reads CASSPLAGGIGEQFF. The CDR3 DNA is TGTGCCAGCAGCCCACTAGCCGGGGGGATTGGTGAGCAGTTCTTC.

The table lists this clonotype with a few counts. The rearrangement links TRBV12-3 or TRBV12-4 to TRBJ1-1, with a weak D call TRBD1 (6 bases). The length of the CDR3 is 11 residues. Trimming took off 5 bases at V and 8 bases at J, with 9 bases between the two ends. CDR3 sequence reads: CASSLTGEAFF. In nucleotides, the CDR3 is TGTGCCAGCAGTCTAACAGGGGAAGCTTTCTTT.

This clonotype was found a few times. The rearrangement uses TRBV6-2 or TRBV6-3 and TRBJ1-2; D remains unclear. Germline V gene lookup returns CDR1 MNHEY and CDR2 SVGEGT. The CDR3 is 13 amino acids. V was clipped by 0 bases and J by 4 bases, with 6 bases between them. The CDR3 spells CASSYSGGYGYTF. The CDR3 DNA sequence: TGTGCCAGCAGTTACTCGGGCGGCTATGGCTACACCTTC.

The gene calls are TRBV24-1 and TRBJ1-5; tentatively, D is TRBD1 (5 bases). The germline V and J ends were trimmed by 4 bases and 2 bases, with 8 bases remaining between them. CDR3 length: 14 amino acids. Germline loops: CDR1 KGHDR, CDR2 SFDVKD. CDR3 amino acids: CATSDTRGNQPQHF. CDR3 DNA sequence: TGTGCCACCAGTGACACCAGGGGCAATCAGCCCCAGCATTTT.

This chain connects TRBV20-1 to TRBJ2-1; 12 nucleotides match TRBD2. Germline V gene sequence: CDR1 DFQATT, CDR2 SNEGSKA (reference sequence). This CDR3 has 14 residues. V gave up 5 bases and J gave up 6 bases; unmatched junction bases: 5. The CDR3: CSALTSGGPNEQFF. In nucleotides, the CDR3 is TGCAGTGCTTTGACTAGCGGGGGACCCAATGAGCAGTTCTTC.

This CDR3 is CASSLGLAVSYEQYF. CDR3 nucleotides: TGTGCCAGCAGTTTAGGACTAGCGGTCTCCTACGAGCAGTACTTC. The chain uses TRBV27 and TRBJ2-7; 10 nucleotides align to TRBD2. J was trimmed by 0 bases and V by 2 bases; bases with no gene match: 1. Germline V CDR1 and CDR2: MNHEY, SMNVEV (reference sequence). The CDR3 has 15 residues.

The chain joins TRBV6-2 or TRBV6-3 to TRBJ2-7, with D perhaps TRBD2 (6 bases). This CDR3 comprises 14 residues. Trimming shortened V by 2 bases and J by 0 bases, and 8 bases separated the two germline ends. Germline V lookup: CDR1 MNHEY, CDR2 SVGEGT. Here the CDR3 reads CASSYGTYSYEQYF. Here the CDR3 DNA reads TGTGCCAGCAGTTACGGGACTTACTCCTACGAGCAGTACTTC.

The chain's CDR3 is CASSVLAGEETQYF. CDR3 nucleotide sequence: TGTGCCAGCAGCGTACTAGCGGGAGAAGAGACCCAGTACTTC. This sequence joins TRBV2 and TRBJ2-5; 11 nucleotides align to TRBD2. Germline V gene lookup returns CDR1 SNHLY and CDR2 FYNNEI. J was trimmed by 3 bases and V by 6 bases; bases with no gene match: 3. This CDR3 has 14 amino acids.

The chain links TRBV27 to TRBJ1-3; tentative D call: TRBD1 (6 bases). Per germline, CDR1 MNHEY and CDR2 SMNVEV (reference sequence). This CDR3 is 13 amino acids long. V was pared by 3 bases and J by 4 bases, with 7 bases between. The CDR3 nucleotides read TGTGCCAGCAGTTTCGGACAGGGAAACACCATATATTTT. Translation gives CASSFGQGNTIYF.

This clonotype is a singleton in its sample. The CDR3 nucleotides are TGTGCCAGCAGTTTAACGGGAGAAGGAACCTACGAGCAGTACTTC. Its protein product is CASSLTGEGTYEQYF. This rearrangement joins TRBV6-2 or TRBV6-3 to TRBJ2-7, with D maybe TRBD2 (6 bases). The CDR3 has 15 residues. V was trimmed by 4 bases and J by 2 bases, leaving 15 bases between them. From germline, CDR1 is MNHEY and CDR2 SVGEGT.

This clonotype was counted between two and nine times. The CDR3 region has the DNA TGTGCCAGCAGTTTATGGAGGGACCCAGACTCTGGAAACACCATATATTTT. Translated, it gives CASSLWRDPDSGNTIYF. This chain joins TRBV28 and TRBJ1-3; D may be TRBD1 (5 bases). V lost 0 bases, J lost 0 bases, and 12 bases lay in between. The germline gives CDR1 MDHEN, CDR2 SYDVKM. This CDR3 has 17 residues. The variable domain in full, with the rest retrieved from reference TRBV28 and TRBJ1-3, is DVKVTQSSRYLVKRTGEKVFLECVQDMDHENMFWYRQDPGLGLRLIYFSYDVKMKEKGDIPEGYSVSREKKERFSLILESASTNQTSMYLCASSLWRDPDSGNTIYFGEGSWLTVV.

CDR3 protein: CAWSRDSGAGNTIYF. As DNA, the CDR3 is TGTGCCTGGAGCAGAGACAGTGGAGCTGGAAACACCATATATTTT. V is TRBV30 and J is TRBJ1-3, with D maybe TRBD1 (5 bases). V was clipped by 3 bases and J by 2 bases, with 14 bases between them. The CDR3 sequence is 15 residues long. The germline CDR1 and CDR2 sequences are GTSNPN and SVGIG (reference sequence).

The V call is TRBV28, the J call TRBJ2-1; D unclear. Germline assignment: CDR1 MDHEN and CDR2 SYDVKM. The germline V and J ends were trimmed by 7 bases and 0 bases, with 16 bases remaining between them. This CDR3 is 16 amino acids long. CDR3: CASTMGSRGSYNEQFF. CDR3 DNA sequence: TGTGCCAGCACGATGGGCAGCCGAGGCTCCTACAATGAGCAGTTCTTC.

This clonotype turned up a few times. J is TRBJ1-6 and V is TRBV19; D uncertain. V lost 3 bases and J lost 7, with 13 bases in between. The length of the CDR3 is 15 residues. The V gene's germline CDR1 is LNHDA and CDR2 SQIVND (reference sequence). The CDR3 loop is CASSIRGRGNSPLHF. CDR3 coding DNA: TGTGCCAGTAGTATCCGCGGACGGGGAAATTCACCCCTCCACTTT.

By proportion, this clonotype is medium-sized. V and J are TRBV20-1 and TRBJ1-2; D remains unclear. V was pared by 3 bases and J by 8 bases, with 10 bases between. Germline V gives CDR1 DFQATT, CDR2 SNEGSKA (reference sequence). The CDR3 runs to 11 residues. Written as DNA, the CDR3 is TGCAGTGCTAGGGACCTCGTCGGCTACACCTTC. Its protein product is CSARDLVGYTF.

The DNA for the CDR3 is TGTGCCAGCAGCCCCTCATCGGGACAGCCCCAGCATTTT. Translated: CASSPSSGQPQHF. V and J are TRBV6-4 and TRBJ1-5; D call uncertain. With 6 bases removed from V and 7 bases from J, the gap between germline ends came to 13 bases. Germline CDR1 reads MRHNA; CDR2 reads SNTAGT. The CDR3 length is 13 residues.

In its sample, this clonotype was seen a few times. The chain is built from TRBV7-8 and TRBJ1-2, with unresolved D. The CDR3 has 17 amino acids. Trimming shortened V by 1 base and J by 4 bases, and 19 bases separated the two germline ends. CDR1 SGHVS and CDR2 FQNEAQ come from the germline V gene. CDR3 residues: CASSLEVTPRFLYGYTF. CDR3 in DNA: TGTGCCAGCAGCTTAGAGGTGACACCGCGCTTCCTCTATGGCTACACCTTC.

Note on this clonotype: Relative to the germline gene, one junction end is altered; a read error may explain this. V usage is TRBV6-2 or TRBV6-3 and J usage is TRBJ1-2, with a tentative D call TRBD1 (6 bases). The CDR3 loop spans 14 amino acids. Germline CDR1 reads MNHEY; CDR2 reads SVGEGT. As DNA, the CDR3 is TGTGCCAGCAGAATACAGGGACGTTCCTATGGCTACGCCTTC. Its protein is CASRIQGRSYGYAF.

This clonotype occurred a few times. The chain is built from TRBV21-1 and TRBJ1-5. TRBV21-1 is recorded as a pseudogene. CDR3 size: 15 residues. For the CDR3, the DNA is TGTGCCACCGCCGGTTTAAGTCAACGCGATCAGCCCCAGCATTTT. Its translation is CATAGLSQRDQPQHF.

The chain employs TRBV25-1 and TRBJ2-5; D gene uncertain. Trimming pared 5 bases from V and 4 bases from J, leaving 8 bases between. CDR1 and CDR2 from the germline V gene are MGHDK and SYGVNS. The CDR3 is 12 residues long. The CDR3 nucleotides are TGTGCCAGCAGTTCCTTAGGAGAGACCCAGTACTTC. Protein sequence: CASSSLGETQYF.

The rearrangement uses TRBV6-5 and TRBJ1-6; D is possibly TRBD1 (6 bases). Trimming removed 2 bases at V and 5 bases at J, with 7 bases between. This CDR3 is built from 14 residues. CDR1 is MNHEY and CDR2 is SVGAGI in the germline V gene. The CDR3 DNA follows: TGTGCCAGCAGTTACAACAGGGATAATTCACCCCTCCACTTT. It translates to CASSYNRDNSPLHF.

The DNA of the CDR3 is TGTGCCAGCAGTTCCAACACTAACTATGGCTACACCTTC. The encoded protein is CASSSNTNYGYTF. The rearrangement links TRBV12-3 or TRBV12-4 to TRBJ1-2; D uncertain. The V and J ends lost 4 bases and 0 bases respectively, with 6 bases between them. The CDR3 has 13 residues.

V gene TRBV2 combines with J gene TRBJ2-3; D unclear. CDR1 and CDR2 (germline): SNHLY, FYNNEI. CDR3 length: 14 amino acids. Trimming pared 4 bases from V and 1 base from J, leaving 9 bases between. For the CDR3, the DNA is TGTGCCAGCAGTGTCGAGCGTCGCACAGATACGCAGTATTTT. As protein: CASSVERRTDTQYF.

The J gene is TRBJ1-2, the V gene TRBV2; tentative D call: TRBD1 (6 bases). Deletions cut 6 bases from V and 0 bases from J, with 14 bases between. Germline V CDR1 and CDR2: SNHLY, FYNNEI. This CDR3 region has 15 residues. CDR3 protein: CASREQGPSNYGYTF. For the CDR3, the DNA is TGTGCCAGCAGAGAACAGGGCCCTTCTAACTATGGCTACACCTTC.